This record concerns one T cell receptor beta chain sequence. Its antigen is still unknown. The germline CDR1 and CDR2 sequences are MDHEN and SYDVKM. The CDR3 consists of 15 residues. These data originate in a study of cytomegalovirus exposure and HLA in healthy donors. General study results and limits: TCR beta V- and J-gene trimming, according to a later analysis, was linked to a missense DCLRE1C variant.

It was with 60 Vbeta and 13 Jbeta primers that the PCR ran. Clones were read by immunoSEQ multiplex PCR, and TCRdb kept only the in-frame ones, dropping some. The specimen's table records about 210,000 clones. The TCR comes from a woman in her 30s in good health and CMV-seropositive. Sample: PBMCs. The chain employs TRBV28 and TRBJ2-5; TRBD1 matches 8 bases. The DNA end favors TRBJ2-7, so the J call may be wrong. The CDR3 DNA is TGTGCCAGCAGTACACCCGGGACAGGTTTATACGAGCAGTACTTC. This sequence encodes CASSTPGTGLYEQYF.